A single sample gave rise to the 3 T cell receptor beta chains below, sequenced in a study of blood T cell repertoires in COVID-19. Assay: immunoSEQ multiplex PCR; the TCRdb copy retains only in-frame clones and omits some. The table records roughly 240,000 clones, around 87% of them present only once. Sequencing was done on a sample of peripheral blood. Source of these receptors: a young man with active or convalescent COVID-19.

The genes are TRBV27 and TRBJ2-5; TRBD2 might be the D (6 bases). From germline, CDR1 is MNHEY and CDR2 SMNVEV (reference sequence). Trimming pared 1 base from V and 9 bases from J, leaving 21 bases between. This CDR3 has 16 residues. In nucleotides, the CDR3 is TGTGCCAGCAGTTTATTTCCTTGGTCGGGGAGGAGTGCCCAGTACTTC. Translated, it gives CASSLFPWSGRSAQYF.

The chain carries TRBV4-1 and TRBJ2-7, with D possibly TRBD1 on 5 matching bases. V lost 4 bases, J lost 3 bases, and 10 bases lay in between. The CDR3 extends over 13 amino acids. Germline values: CDR1 MGHRA, CDR2 YSYEKL. CDR3 bases: TGCGCCAGCAGCCGCCACGACAGCTACGAGCAGTACTTC. It encodes CASSRHDSYEQYF.

The CDR3 sequence is CASSLDTAYNEQFF. In nucleotides, the CDR3 is TGTGCCAGCAGCTTAGACACAGCCTACAATGAGCAGTTCTTC. This chain links TRBV11-2 with TRBJ2-1; D remains unclear. The ends were cut back, 0 bases at V and 2 bases at J, with 5 bases in the middle. The CDR3 contains 14 residues. Germline V gene lookup returns CDR1 SGHAT and CDR2 FQNNGV.